The 17 T cell receptor beta chains presented below share a single source sample, sequenced in a study of blood T cells in healthy people across ages. With a J-beta primer mix and a sample-barcoded 5' primer, a second PCR ran roughly 6 to 12 cycles. TCRdb fed the 5' RACE reads into MiXCR, producing one record per CDR3 protein. Here the sample spans about 1.4 million distinct CDR3 sequences, approximately 59% being singletons. Sample: blood. The receptors originated from a man younger than 35 in good health.

Here the CDR3 reads CASSLASTFSLNEQFF. The CDR3 DNA sequence: TGTGCCAGCAGCTTAGCGTCCACATTTTCCCTCAATGAGCAGTTCTTC. The chain links TRBV11-2 to TRBJ2-1; no clear D. Germline V CDR1 and CDR2: SGHAT, FQNNGV. The CDR3 extends over 16 amino acids. V lost 1 base and J 6 bases, leaving 16 bases between the germline ends.

This chain links TRBV4-3 with TRBJ2-7; 7 bases line up with TRBD1. The better agreement between TRBJ2-5 and the DNA end casts doubt on the J call. Germline V gene data show CDR1 as LGHNA and CDR2 as YSLEER. CDR3 length equals 15 residues. CDR3 amino acids: CASSVRQGERETQYF. In DNA, the CDR3 is TGCGCCAGCAGCGTCCGACAGGGCGAGCGGGAGACCCAGTACTTC.

This clonotype was seen ten or more times. The chain recombines TRBV5-1 with TRBJ1-1; the D is unclear. This CDR3 spans 14 amino acids. The germline V and J ends were trimmed by 0 bases and 0 bases, with 6 bases remaining between them. Germline lookup yields CDR1 SGHRS and CDR2 YFSETQ. This chain's CDR3 is CASSLDGMNTEAFF. For the CDR3, the DNA is TGCGCCAGCAGCTTGGATGGCATGAACACTGAAGCTTTCTTT.

This clonotype came up many times. The chain joins TRBV20-1 to TRBJ1-1; D perhaps matches TRBD1 (6 bases). Per the germline V gene, CDR1 is DFQATT and CDR2 is SNEGSKA (reference sequence). There are 14 residues in the CDR3. V shed 3 bases and J shed 3 bases, with 14 bases lying between them. CDR3 protein: CSARKREGDTEAFF. CDR3 DNA sequence: TGCAGTGCTAGGAAAAGGGAGGGGGACACTGAAGCTTTCTTT.

This clonotype was seen many times. The chain is built from TRBV6-2 or TRBV6-3 and TRBJ2-3, with a weak D call TRBD2 (6 bases). The V end was cut by 7 bases, the J end by 0 bases, with 14 bases between. Germline V CDR1 and CDR2: MNHEY, SVGEGT. CDR3 length: 15 amino acids. This CDR3 is CASNSPGLSTDTQYF. DNA for the CDR3: TGTGCCAGCAACTCCCCGGGACTTAGCACAGATACGCAGTATTTT.

This clonotype was found once. This chain connects TRBV3-1 to TRBJ2-7, with D perhaps TRBD1 (6 bases). From germline, CDR1 is LGHDT and CDR2 YNNKEL (reference sequence). V lost 3 bases to trimming and J lost 2 bases, with 14 bases between them. The CDR3 is made up of 15 amino acids. Written as DNA, the CDR3 is TGTGCCAGCAGCCAGATGGTCGGACAGACCTACGAGCAGTACTTC. Amino acid sequence: CASSQMVGQTYEQYF.

This clonotype has a handful of counts. V and J are TRBV12-3 or TRBV12-4 and TRBJ2-3, with D perhaps TRBD2 (5 bases). The V gene lost 5 bases and the J gene lost 0 bases, with 9 bases spanning the gap. The CDR3 has 14 residues. The CDR3 DNA follows: TGTGCCAGCAGTACGGGATTTAGCACAGATACGCAGTATTTT. It yields the protein CASSTGFSTDTQYF.

This clonotype was counted once. The V and J genes are TRBV5-4 and TRBJ1-2, with D uncertain. Germline V gene data show CDR1 as SGHNT and CDR2 as YYREEE (reference sequence). The CDR3 runs 15 residues. The ends were cut back, 0 bases at V and 3 bases at J, with 12 bases in the middle. CDR3 sequence reads: CASSLDAGPYYGYTF. CDR3 bases: TGTGCCAGCAGCTTGGATGCAGGTCCCTACTATGGCTACACCTTC.

This clonotype has at least ten counts. The CDR3 protein is CASSVAGAPSEQYF. DNA of the CDR3: TGTGCCAGCAGCGTAGCGGGGGCCCCCTCCGAGCAGTACTTC. This chain uses TRBV6-5 with TRBJ2-7; 9 nucleotides match TRBD2. With 6 bases clipped from V and 6 bases from J, the junction kept 9 bases outside the gene matches. This CDR3 is 14 amino acids long. The V gene's germline CDR1 is MNHEY and CDR2 SVGAGI.

The genes are TRBV20-1 and TRBJ1-1; TRBD1 agrees at 7 bases. CDR3 length equals 15 residues. Per germline, CDR1 DFQATT and CDR2 SNEGSKA (reference sequence). Germline trimming cut 0 bases from V and 0 bases from J; bases unmatched to any gene: 4. CDR3: CSAREGTVMNTEAFF. CDR3 nucleotide sequence: TGCAGTGCTAGAGAGGGGACAGTCATGAACACTGAAGCTTTCTTT.

The chain is built from TRBV7-9 and TRBJ1-2; D is possibly TRBD1 (5 bases). Per the germline V gene, CDR1 is SEHNR and CDR2 is FQNEAQ (reference sequence). The CDR3 has 15 residues. V was pared by 1 base and J by 5 bases, with 14 bases between. The CDR3 loop is CASSLDGRGNYGYTF. The CDR3 nucleotides read TGTGCCAGCAGCTTAGACGGAAGGGGAAATTATGGCTACACCTTC.

This clonotype was seen a handful of times. The V and J genes are TRBV12-3 or TRBV12-4 and TRBJ2-5; 7 nucleotides match TRBD2. The CDR3 is 14 residues long. J was trimmed by 1 base and V by 3 bases; bases with no gene match: 2. This CDR3 is CASSFAGAQETQYF. The CDR3 coding sequence is TGTGCCAGCAGTTTTGCGGGAGCCCAAGAGACCCAGTACTTC.

The chain couples TRBV12-3 or TRBV12-4 to TRBJ2-2, with a tentative D call TRBD1 (6 bases). The V end lost 6 bases, the J end lost 0 bases, and 14 bases lay between the germline ends. The CDR3 extends over 16 amino acids. CDR3 coding DNA: TGTGCCAGCAGCTTGGACAGCCCAGCGAACACCGGGGAGCTGTTTTTT. Protein: CASSLDSPANTGELFF.

The chain uses TRBV5-1 and TRBJ2-1, with 11 bases lining up with TRBD2. The CDR3 totals 16 residues. Germline CDR1 reads SGHRS; CDR2 reads YFSETQ. V lost 7 bases and J lost 7; bases outside the gene matches: 13. CDR3 protein: CASGVAGGQVWNEQFF. The CDR3 region has the DNA TGCGCCAGCGGAGTAGCGGGAGGGCAGGTCTGGAATGAGCAGTTCTTC.

The rearrangement joins TRBV7-2 to TRBJ2-7, with 11 positions matching TRBD2. The CDR3 consists of 15 residues. With V trimmed by 4 bases and J by 6 bases, 8 bases remained unmatched. Germline values: CDR1 SGHTA, CDR2 FQGNSA. The CDR3 loop is CASSSGLAGRLEQYF. The CDR3 DNA reads as TGTGCCAGCAGCTCAGGACTAGCGGGCCGTCTCGAGCAGTACTTC.

This chain links TRBV2 with TRBJ1-1; D remains ambiguous. The CDR3 length is 14 residues. Trimming left V 5 bases short and J 0 bases short, with 10 bases between. Germline V CDR1 and CDR2: SNHLY, FYNNEI. CDR3 DNA sequence: TGTGCCAGCAGTCCGCGACGGTTGAACACTGAAGCTTTCTTT. It codes for CASSPRRLNTEAFF.

On this clonotype: One base away lies a much larger clone, so this may be a sequencing read error. The V and J genes are TRBV27 and TRBJ2-1; D is undetermined. From germline, CDR1 is MNHEY and CDR2 SMNVEV (reference sequence). The CDR3 has 13 amino acids. CDR3 sequence (DNA): TGTGCCAGTCGGTTAAGCTCCTACAATAAGCAGTTCTTC. It yields the protein CASRLSSYNKQFF.